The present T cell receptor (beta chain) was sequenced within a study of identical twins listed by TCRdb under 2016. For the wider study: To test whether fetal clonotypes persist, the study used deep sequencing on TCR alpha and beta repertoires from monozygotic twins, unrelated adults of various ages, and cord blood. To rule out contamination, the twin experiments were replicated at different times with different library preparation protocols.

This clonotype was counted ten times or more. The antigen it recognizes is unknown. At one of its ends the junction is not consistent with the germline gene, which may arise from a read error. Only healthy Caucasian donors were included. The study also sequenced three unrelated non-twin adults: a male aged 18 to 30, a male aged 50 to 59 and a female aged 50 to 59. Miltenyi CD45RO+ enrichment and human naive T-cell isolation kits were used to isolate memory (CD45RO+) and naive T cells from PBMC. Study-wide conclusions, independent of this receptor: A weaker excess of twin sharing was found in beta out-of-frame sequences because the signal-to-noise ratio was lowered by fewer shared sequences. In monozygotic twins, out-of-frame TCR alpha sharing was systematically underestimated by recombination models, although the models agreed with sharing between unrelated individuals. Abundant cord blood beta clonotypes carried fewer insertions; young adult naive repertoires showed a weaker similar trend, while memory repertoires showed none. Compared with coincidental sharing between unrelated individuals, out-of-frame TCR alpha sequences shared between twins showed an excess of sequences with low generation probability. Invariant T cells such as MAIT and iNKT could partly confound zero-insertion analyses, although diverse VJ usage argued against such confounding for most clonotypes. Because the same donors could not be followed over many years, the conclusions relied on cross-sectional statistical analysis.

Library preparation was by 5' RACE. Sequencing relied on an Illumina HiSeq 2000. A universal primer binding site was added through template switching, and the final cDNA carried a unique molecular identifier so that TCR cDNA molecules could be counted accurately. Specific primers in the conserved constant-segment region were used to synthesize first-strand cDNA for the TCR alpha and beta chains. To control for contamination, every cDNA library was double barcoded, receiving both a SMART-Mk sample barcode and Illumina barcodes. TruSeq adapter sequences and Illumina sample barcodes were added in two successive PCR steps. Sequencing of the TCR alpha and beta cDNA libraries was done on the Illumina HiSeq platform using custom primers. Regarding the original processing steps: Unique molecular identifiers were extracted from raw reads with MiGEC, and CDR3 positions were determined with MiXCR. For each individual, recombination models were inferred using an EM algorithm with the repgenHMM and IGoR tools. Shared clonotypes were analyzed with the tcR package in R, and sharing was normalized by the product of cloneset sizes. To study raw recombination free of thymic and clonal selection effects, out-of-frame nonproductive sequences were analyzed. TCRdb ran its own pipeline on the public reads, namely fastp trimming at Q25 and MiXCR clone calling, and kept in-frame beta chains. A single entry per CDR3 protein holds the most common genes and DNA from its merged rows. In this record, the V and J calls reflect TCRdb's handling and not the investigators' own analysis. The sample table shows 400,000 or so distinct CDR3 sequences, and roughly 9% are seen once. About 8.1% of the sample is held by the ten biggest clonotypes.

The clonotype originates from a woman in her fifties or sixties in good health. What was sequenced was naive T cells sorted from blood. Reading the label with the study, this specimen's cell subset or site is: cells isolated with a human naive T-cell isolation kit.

In nucleotide form, the sequence is TGTGCCAGCAGCTTACAGGGGGGCACTGAAGCTTTCTTT. Its product reads: CASSLQGGTEAFF. The sequence joins TRBV5-1 to TRBJ1-1; 8 middle bases align to TRBD1. The CDR3 has 13 amino acids, counting the end cysteine and phenylalanine. Of all the DNA, just the CDR3 is kept, 39 bases in frame from base 1. CDR1 and CDR2 are read off the germline V gene as SGHRS and YFSETQ.